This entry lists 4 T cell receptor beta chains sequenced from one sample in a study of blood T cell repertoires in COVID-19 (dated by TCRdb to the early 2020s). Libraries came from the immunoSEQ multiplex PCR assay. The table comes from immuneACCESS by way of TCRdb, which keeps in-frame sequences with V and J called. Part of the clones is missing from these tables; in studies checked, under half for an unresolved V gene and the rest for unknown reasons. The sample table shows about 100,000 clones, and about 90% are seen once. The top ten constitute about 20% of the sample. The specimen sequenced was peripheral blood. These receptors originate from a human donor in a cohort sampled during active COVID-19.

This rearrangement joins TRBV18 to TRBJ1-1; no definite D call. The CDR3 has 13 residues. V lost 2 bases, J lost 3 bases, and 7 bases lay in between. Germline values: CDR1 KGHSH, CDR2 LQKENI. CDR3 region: CASSPNSYTEAFF. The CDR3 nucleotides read TGTGCCAGCTCACCAAACAGCTACACTGAAGCTTTCTTT.

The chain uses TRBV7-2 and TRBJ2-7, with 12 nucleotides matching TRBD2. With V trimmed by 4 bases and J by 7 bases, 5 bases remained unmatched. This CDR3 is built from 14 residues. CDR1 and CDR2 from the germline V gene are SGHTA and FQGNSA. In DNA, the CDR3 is TGTGCCAGCAGCTCTAGCGGGAGGGCCGGAGAGCAGTACTTC. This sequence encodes CASSSSGRAGEQYF.

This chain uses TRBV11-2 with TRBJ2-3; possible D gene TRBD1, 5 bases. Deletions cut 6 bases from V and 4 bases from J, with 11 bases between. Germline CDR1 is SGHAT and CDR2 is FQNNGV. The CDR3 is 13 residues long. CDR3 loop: CASRVGPADTQYF. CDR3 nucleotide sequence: TGTGCCAGCAGGGTGGGGCCGGCAGATACGCAGTATTTT.

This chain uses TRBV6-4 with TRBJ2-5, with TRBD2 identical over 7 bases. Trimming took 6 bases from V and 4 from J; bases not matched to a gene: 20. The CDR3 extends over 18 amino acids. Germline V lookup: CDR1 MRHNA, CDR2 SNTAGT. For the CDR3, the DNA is TGTGCCAGCAGACGGAGAGACCGGGGGGAGGAAGGAGGAGAGACCCAGTACTTC. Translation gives CASRRRDRGEEGGETQYF.